The 2 T cell receptor beta chains in this list originate from one sample, sequenced in a study of vaccination effects on CD4 cells after COVID-19. These receptors have no known antigen. Before sequencing, viral peptide pools were used by the ViraFEST assay to expand antigen-specific CD4+ T cells. Following an approximately ten-day culture, CD4+ T cells were purified. Recipients of the vaccine had no prior SARS-CoV-2 infection and negative nucleocapsid antibodies. Assay used: immunoSEQ multiplex PCR; TCRdb lists only in-frame clones, some missing. The table includes 23,000 or so clones, just under 75% detected once. Specimen: CD4+ T cells from PBMCs cultured with SARS-CoV-2 spike peptides, collected before COVID-19 vaccination. Receptors were obtained from a human donor who received a COVID-19 vaccine.

The chain employs TRBV7-9 and TRBJ2-3, with no clear D. V lost 7 bases and J 1 base, leaving 18 bases between the germline ends. This CDR3 is 16 amino acids long. Germline V gene sequence: CDR1 SEHNR, CDR2 FQNEAQ (reference sequence). CDR3 nucleotides: TGTGCCAGCACCTGGCTTTTGACTGGGGGCACAGATACGCAGTATTTT. Protein product: CASTWLLTGGTDTQYF.

This clone was detected only once. The gene calls are TRBV3-1 (or the pseudogene TRBV3-2) and TRBJ1-1; D call uncertain. V lost 1 base and J lost 4, with 10 bases in between. CDR1 and CDR2 (germline): LGHDT, YNNKEL (reference sequence). The length of the CDR3 is 14 residues. The CDR3 loop is CASSQGVSSTEAFF. The CDR3 DNA is TGTGCCAGCAGCCAAGGGGTGTCGAGCACTGAAGCTTTCTTT.